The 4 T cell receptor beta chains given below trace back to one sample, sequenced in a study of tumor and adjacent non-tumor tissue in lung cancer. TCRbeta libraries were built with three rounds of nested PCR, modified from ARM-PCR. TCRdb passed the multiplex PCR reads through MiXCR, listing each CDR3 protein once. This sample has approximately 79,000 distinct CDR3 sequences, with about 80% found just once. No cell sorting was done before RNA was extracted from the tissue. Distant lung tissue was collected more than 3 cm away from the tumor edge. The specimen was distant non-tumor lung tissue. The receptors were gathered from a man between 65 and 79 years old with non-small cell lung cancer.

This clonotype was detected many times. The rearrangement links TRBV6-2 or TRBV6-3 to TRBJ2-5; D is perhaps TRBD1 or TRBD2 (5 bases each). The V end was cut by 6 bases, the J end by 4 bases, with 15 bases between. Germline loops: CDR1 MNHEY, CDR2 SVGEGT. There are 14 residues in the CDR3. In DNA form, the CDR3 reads TGTGCCAGCAGCCGACCCGGGACGGCAGAGACCCAGTACTTC. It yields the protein CASSRPGTAETQYF.

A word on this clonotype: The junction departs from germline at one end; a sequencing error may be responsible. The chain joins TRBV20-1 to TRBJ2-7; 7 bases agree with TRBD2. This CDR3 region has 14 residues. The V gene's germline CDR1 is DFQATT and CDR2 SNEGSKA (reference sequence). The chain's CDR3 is CSARVNGRMYKQYF. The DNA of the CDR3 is TGCAGTGCTAGAGTGAACGGGAGGATGTACAAGCAATACTTC.

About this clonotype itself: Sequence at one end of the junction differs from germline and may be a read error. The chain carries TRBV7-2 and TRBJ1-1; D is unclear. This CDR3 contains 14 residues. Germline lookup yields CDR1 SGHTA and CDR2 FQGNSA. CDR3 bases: TGTGCCAGCAGCGTCACGGATCAGAACACTGATGCTTTCTTT. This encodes CASSVTDQNTDAFF.

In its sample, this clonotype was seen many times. CDR3: CASSLAGGRAFYEQYF. Written as DNA, the CDR3 is TGTGCCAGCAGCTTAGCAGGCGGGAGGGCCTTCTACGAGCAGTACTTC. The chain couples TRBV7-8 to TRBJ2-7, with 9 bases fitting TRBD2. The V segment lost 0 bases and the J segment 3 bases; nucleotides outside the gene matches: 6. In germline, CDR1 is SGHVS, CDR2 FQNEAQ. The CDR3 has 16 residues. The complete variable domain, with remaining parts taken from reference TRBV7-8 and TRBJ2-7, reads GAGVSQSPRYKVAKRGQDVALRCDPISGHVSLFWYQQALGQGPEFLTYFQNEAQLDKSGLPSDRFFAERPEGSVSTLKIQRTQQEDSAVYLCASSLAGGRAFYEQYFGPGTRLTVT.